The clone carrying this T cell receptor beta chain was detected only a few times. Its specificity is unknown. Germline loops: CDR1 LGHDT, CDR2 YNNKEL (reference sequence). The CDR3 contains 12 residues. V shed 8 bases and J shed 4 bases, with 9 bases lying between them. TCRdb ran MiXCR on the RACE reads and lists one entry per CDR3 protein. The table lists over 100,000 distinct CDR3 sequences, approximately 8.8% of them singletons. These data originate in a study of human T cells and chemical hapten exposure. Study context: The variation in per-sample TCR yields arose mainly from small differences in pooled library volumes. General observations from the study: No shift was seen in TCRs above 1 in 1000 frequency with DPC sensitization. Expanded TCR counts at PT1 were positively correlated with the patch test score. Since the donors had alopecia, their immune response may not be the same as that of healthy people.

The time point here: patch test 2, 6 weeks after DPC sensitization. Noted treatment: therapeutic diphenylcyclopropenone sensitization with weekly scalp DPC. The chain recombines TRBV3-1 with TRBJ1-5; D is unclear. The clonotype originates from a middle-aged woman with alopecia areata. Some clones in this sample may be carry-over from other donors' samples. The starting material was whole blood, obtained in connection with sensitization to the hapten diphenylcyclopropenone (DPC). The CDR3 sequence: CASGFLNQPQHF. The CDR3 nucleotides read TGTGCCAGCGGATTCCTTAATCAGCCCCAGCATTTT.